The text below deals with one T cell receptor (beta chain). What it binds is not known. The sample comes from a study of T cell responses to AZD1222 COVID-19 vaccine. Study results and limitations: The span of vaccine-associated CD4 TCRs extended across spike, with dominance at 160-218 and 743-854.

Generated by immunoSEQ multiplex PCR, the TCRdb table keeps only in-frame clones and is missing some. The table lists some 31,000 clones, 70% to 80% of them singletons, with roughly 4.5% in the top ten. The CDR3 is 13 residues long. CDR1 is KGHSH, CDR2 LQKENI, per germline. Deletions cut 4 bases from V and 4 bases from J, with 10 bases between. The rearrangement uses TRBV18 and TRBJ1-2; D ambiguous. The source of this sequence is an adult who received the AZD1222 COVID-19 vaccine. The sample consisted of peripheral blood, taken 28 days after the second AZD1222 dose. CDR3 region: CASSLRDGYGYTF. The CDR3 DNA follows: TGTGCCAGCTCACTGCGAGACGGCTATGGCTACACCTTC. Looking up the rest from reference TRBV18 and TRBJ1-2 gives the full variable domain: NAGVMQNPRHLVRRRGQEARLRCSPMKGHSHVYWYRQLPEEGLKFMVYLQKENIIDESGMPKERFSAEFPKEGPSILRIQQVVRGDSAAYFCASSLRDGYGYTFGSGTRLTVV.